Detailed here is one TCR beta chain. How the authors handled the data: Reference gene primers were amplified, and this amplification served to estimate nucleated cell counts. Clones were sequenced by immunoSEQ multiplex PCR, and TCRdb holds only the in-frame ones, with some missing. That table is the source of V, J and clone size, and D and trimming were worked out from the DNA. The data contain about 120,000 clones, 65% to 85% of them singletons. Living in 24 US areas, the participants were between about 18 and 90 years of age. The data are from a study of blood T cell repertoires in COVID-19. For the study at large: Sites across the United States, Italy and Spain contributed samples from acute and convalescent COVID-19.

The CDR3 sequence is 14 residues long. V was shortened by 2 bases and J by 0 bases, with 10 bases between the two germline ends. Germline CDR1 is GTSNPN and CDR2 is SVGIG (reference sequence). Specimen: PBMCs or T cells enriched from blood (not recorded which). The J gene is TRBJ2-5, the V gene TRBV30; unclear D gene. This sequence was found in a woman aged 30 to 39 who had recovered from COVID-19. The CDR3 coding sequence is TGTGCCTGGAGTAAAAGACTGCACCAAGAGACCCAGTACTTC. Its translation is CAWSKRLHQETQYF.